These 16 T cell receptor beta chains came from one sample sequenced in a study of shared clonotypes between healthy human individuals. Sequencing used immunoSEQ multiplex PCR; TCRdb keeps in-frame clones, though not all of them. Here the sample spans millions of clones, 90% to 95% being singletons. The sample was naive CD4+ T cells sorted from blood. Subset given: CD45RA+ positively selected. The receptor set was obtained from a young man in good health.

The genes are TRBV4-3 and TRBJ2-7; 7 bases align to TRBD2. The CDR3 consists of 15 residues. Looked up from germline, CDR1 is LGHNA and CDR2 is YSLEER. Trimming at V came to 3 bases and at J to 3 bases, leaving 8 bases not matched to a gene. The CDR3 sequence is CASSQVKGLLYEQYF. CDR3 bases: TGCGCCAGCAGCCAGGTCAAGGGACTACTCTACGAGCAGTACTTC.

This chain uses TRBV9 with TRBJ2-5; 9 bases fit TRBD2. The CDR3 runs 16 residues. V lost 0 bases, J lost 1 base, and 4 bases stayed unmatched. The V gene's germline CDR1 is SGDLS and CDR2 YYNGEE. The CDR3 sequence: CASSVEASGAQETQYF. The CDR3, as DNA: TGTGCCAGCAGCGTAGAGGCTAGCGGGGCCCAAGAGACCCAGTACTTC.

The chain has TRBV6-5 and TRBJ2-7; D is perhaps TRBD2 (6 bases). From germline, CDR1 is MNHEY and CDR2 SVGAGI. V was cut by 2 bases and J by 5 bases, with 13 bases left in between. This CDR3 has 14 amino acids. This chain's CDR3 is CASSYIAEMDEQYF. The CDR3 region has the DNA TGTGCCAGCAGTTACATAGCGGAGATGGACGAGCAGTACTTC.

Note on this clone: In the same sample, other DNA sequences code for this CDR3. V usage is TRBV29-1 and J usage is TRBJ2-7, with TRBD1 identical over 10 bases. The CDR3 contains 13 residues. Germline values: CDR1 SQVTM, CDR2 ANQGSEA. V shed 3 bases and J 2 bases; nucleotides not matched to a gene: 1. This chain's CDR3 is CSVDGTGAYEQYF. CDR3 sequence (DNA): TGCAGCGTTGACGGGACAGGGGCCTACGAGCAGTACTTC.

The chain combines TRBV29-1 with TRBJ2-2; D remains ambiguous. Deletions cut 1 base from V and 4 bases from J, with 7 bases between. The CDR3 loop spans 13 amino acids. The germline V gene has CDR1 SQVTM and CDR2 ANQGSEA. CDR3 protein: CSVEAGFTGELFF. CDR3 nucleotides: TGCAGCGTTGAAGCAGGATTCACCGGGGAGCTGTTTTTT.

This chain uses TRBV5-1 with TRBJ1-2, with D possibly being TRBD1 (6 bases). Trimming took off 4 bases at V and 6 bases at J, with 13 bases between the two ends. The CDR3 covers 13 residues. Germline assignment: CDR1 SGHRS and CDR2 YFSETQ. As DNA, the CDR3 is TGCGCCAGCAGCACGCAGGGGAGGGATGGCTACACCTTC. Its protein product is CASSTQGRDGYTF.

The gene calls are TRBV7-9 and TRBJ2-1, with 11 positions matching TRBD1. This CDR3 region has 17 residues. The junction had 6 bases not matched to a gene; V was cut back by 5 bases and J by 0 bases. In germline, CDR1 is SEHNR, CDR2 FQNEAQ (reference sequence). CDR3 sequence reads: CASSPDRGLDSYNEQFF. The CDR3 bases are TGTGCCAGCAGCCCGGACAGGGGGCTAGACTCCTACAATGAGCAGTTCTTC.

The chain couples TRBV5-1 to TRBJ1-6, with D unclear. Germline lookup yields CDR1 SGHRS and CDR2 YFSETQ. The CDR3 covers 16 residues. Between the trimmed V and J ends, which lost 3 bases and 7 bases, there was a span of 17 bases. The CDR3 DNA is TGCGCCAGCAGCTCGGGAAGGGTAGGTGAGAATTCACCCCTCCACTTT. Protein product: CASSSGRVGENSPLHF.

The chain carries TRBV7-2 and TRBJ1-1; 7 bases match TRBD1. The junction had 8 bases not matched to a gene; V was cut back by 5 bases and J by 2 bases. The CDR3 length is 15 residues. Germline V lookup: CDR1 SGHTA, CDR2 FQGNSA. In DNA, the CDR3 is TGTGCCAGCAGCCGACAGACAGGGTTTAACACTGAAGCTTTCTTT. It yields the protein CASSRQTGFNTEAFF.

For this clone: Other DNA sequences in the sample encode the same CDR3. This rearrangement joins TRBV30 to TRBJ1-2; 7 bases match TRBD1. Germline V gene sequence: CDR1 GTSNPN, CDR2 SVGIG (reference sequence). The CDR3 is made up of 13 amino acids. J was trimmed by 1 base and V by 5 bases; bases with no gene match: 4. The CDR3 region has the DNA TGTGCCTGGGACCGGGACAGTAACTATGGCTACACCTTC. Amino acids: CAWDRDSNYGYTF.

The CDR3 DNA sequence: TGCGCCAGCACCTCCGCCCCGGGAGAGACCCAGTACTTC. Protein sequence: CASTSAPGETQYF. J is TRBJ2-5 and V is TRBV5-1, with D uncertain. Germline assignment: CDR1 SGHRS and CDR2 YFSETQ. V gave up 6 bases and J gave up 4 bases, with 13 bases separating them. There are 13 residues in the CDR3.

As to this clone: A much larger clone is a single base away; this may be a read error. Other DNA sequences from this sample encode an identical CDR3 as well. The chain combines TRBV20-1 with TRBJ2-3; no firm D call. This CDR3 is 10 amino acids long. Germline V gene data show CDR1 as DFQATT and CDR2 as SNEGSKA (reference sequence). V was pared by 3 bases and J by 4 bases, with 2 bases between. The CDR3 reads CSASADTQYF. For the CDR3, the DNA is TGCAGTGCTAGCGCAGATACGCAGTATTTT.

CDR3 nucleotides: TGTGCCAGCAGCGTAGGGACGAATGAGCAGTTCTTC. It codes for CASSVGTNEQFF. The genes are TRBV9 and TRBJ2-1; D gene uncertain. The CDR3 contains 12 residues. CDR1 is SGDLS, CDR2 YYNGEE, per germline. V lost 0 bases, J lost 7 bases, and 5 bases lay in between.

V gene TRBV30 combines with J gene TRBJ1-6; no firm D call. This CDR3 spans 11 amino acids. Trimming shortened V by 0 bases and J by 18 bases, and 12 bases separated the two germline ends. CDR1 and CDR2 (germline): GTSNPN, SVGIG (reference sequence). The DNA of the CDR3 is TGTGCCTGGAGTGTCGAGGTCACCCCCCACTTT. Protein product: CAWSVEVTPHF.

The chain uses TRBV10-3 and TRBJ2-1; 11 bases align to TRBD1. Germline CDR1 and CDR2: ENHRY and SYGVKD. With V trimmed by 6 bases and J by 9 bases, 10 bases remained unmatched. The CDR3 runs to 15 residues. DNA of the CDR3: TGTGCCATCAGCCGTGGACAGGGGGCGCCCAGTGAGCAGTTCTTC. This gives the protein CAISRGQGAPSEQFF.

With respect to this clone: This sample includes further DNA sequences coding for the same CDR3. This rearrangement joins TRBV6-5 to TRBJ2-7; TRBD2 agrees at 11 bases. Germline assignment: CDR1 MNHEY and CDR2 SVGAGI. V shed 5 bases, J shed 2 bases, and the junction held 2 bases outside the gene matches. The CDR3 runs to 14 residues. This chain's CDR3 is CASSRLAGTYEQYF. For the CDR3, the DNA is TGTGCCAGCAGTCGACTAGCGGGAACCTACGAGCAGTACTTC.